These 16 T cell receptor beta chains came from one sample sequenced in a study of blood T cell repertoires in COVID-19. Clones were sequenced by immunoSEQ multiplex PCR, and TCRdb holds only the in-frame ones, with some missing. The sample carries roughly 290,000 clones, approximately 80% recorded once. The sample consisted of peripheral blood. These receptors all come from a woman in her forties or fifties with active or convalescent COVID-19.

The chain links TRBV18 to TRBJ1-6, with D maybe TRBD1 (5 bases). The CDR3 is 13 amino acids. Germline CDR1 KGHSH, CDR2 LQKENI. The V end was cut by 5 bases, the J end by 7 bases, with 9 bases between. As DNA, the CDR3 is TGTGCCAGCTCAACCACAGGAAATTCACCCCTCCACTTT. It encodes CASSTTGNSPLHF.

The J gene is TRBJ2-3, the V gene TRBV7-9; possibly TRBD1 for D (5 bases). V lost 2 bases and J lost 4, with 7 bases in between. The CDR3 consists of 13 residues. Germline CDR1 and CDR2: SEHNR and FQNEAQ (reference sequence). CDR3 nucleotides: TGTGCCAGCAGCTTAAGGGGCGCAGATACGCAGTATTTT. Protein: CASSLRGADTQYF.

The J gene is TRBJ2-7, the V gene TRBV5-5; TRBD1 aligns across 7 bases. The CDR3 length is 17 residues. Germline V gives CDR1 SGHKS, CDR2 YYEKEE (reference sequence). The V gene end was trimmed by 0 bases and the J gene end by 0 bases; junction bases not matched to a gene: 9. The CDR3 here is CASSLATGQLNSYEQYF. CDR3 DNA: TGTGCCAGCAGCTTGGCGACGGGACAGCTAAACTCCTACGAGCAGTACTTC. The whole variable domain, remainder taken from reference TRBV5-5 and TRBJ2-7, is DAGVTQSPTHLIKTRGQQVTLRCSPISGHKSVSWYQQVLGQGPQFIFQYYEKEERGRGNFPDRFSARQFPNYSSELNVNALLLGDSALYLCASSLATGQLNSYEQYFGPGTRLTVT.

This clone has just one count. Additional DNA sequences in this sample encode the identical CDR3. This rearrangement joins TRBV19 to TRBJ2-3; TRBD2 agrees at 12 bases. V gave up 5 bases and J gave up 5 bases; unmatched junction bases: 5. The CDR3 loop spans 15 amino acids. Per germline, CDR1 LNHDA and CDR2 SQIVND (reference sequence). The chain's CDR3 is CASSPRTSGVDTQYF. CDR3 nucleotide sequence: TGTGCCAGTAGTCCGAGGACTAGCGGGGTAGATACGCAGTATTTT.

The chain employs TRBV10-3 and TRBJ2-3; possibly TRBD2 for D (6 bases). CDR3 length: 14 residues. Trimming took 6 bases from V and 4 from J, leaving 14 bases between them. Germline CDR1 reads ENHRY; CDR2 reads SYGVKD. The CDR3 protein is CAIRGGGGADTQYF. In nucleotides, the CDR3 is TGTGCCATCAGGGGGGGTGGAGGGGCAGATACGCAGTATTTT.

The chain couples TRBV6-5 to TRBJ2-1, with 9 bases fitting TRBD1. V trimming: 6 bases; J trimming: 4 bases; junction bases outside the gene matches: 7. Per the germline V gene, CDR1 is MNHEY and CDR2 is SVGAGI. This CDR3 region has 15 residues. As DNA, the CDR3 is TGTGCCAGCAGCCCCGGGACAGGGTCGTACAATGAGCAGTTCTTC. Translating gives CASSPGTGSYNEQFF.

The genes are TRBV9 and TRBJ1-2, with no clear D. The V end was cut by 0 bases, the J end by 7 bases, with 7 bases between. CDR3 length: 12 amino acids. Germline V gives CDR1 SGDLS, CDR2 YYNGEE. CDR3 in amino acids: CASSVVPLGYTF. Written as DNA, the CDR3 is TGTGCCAGCAGCGTAGTCCCCCTTGGCTACACCTTC.

The gene calls are TRBV7-9 and TRBJ1-6; D unresolved. Germline values: CDR1 SEHNR, CDR2 FQNEAQ (reference sequence). Trimming cost V 1 base and J 8 bases, with 3 bases left between them. The CDR3 loop spans 12 amino acids. The CDR3 region is CASSLDYSPLHF. For the CDR3, the DNA is TGTGCCAGCAGCTTAGACTATTCACCCCTCCACTTT.

This clone was seen once. The chain employs TRBV15 and TRBJ2-5, with 9 bases identical to TRBD2. Germline assignment: CDR1 LNHNV and CDR2 YYDKDF (reference sequence). CDR3 length: 19 amino acids. Trimming cost V 1 base and J 5 bases; bases outside gene matches: 17. The CDR3 coding sequence is TGTGCCACCAGCAGAGGGCCAGGGCGGGAGGGCCGTGTGGAGGAGACCCAGTACTTC. Translating it yields CATSRGPGREGRVEETQYF.

The rearrangement uses TRBV7-7 and TRBJ2-1; D unresolved. V lost 1 base and J 4 bases, leaving 5 bases between the germline ends. This CDR3 contains 13 residues. Germline V lookup: CDR1 SSHAT, CDR2 FNYEAQ (reference sequence). CDR3 bases: TGTGCCAGCAGCTTAGACAAGTACAATGAGCAGTTCTTC. This gives the protein CASSLDKYNEQFF.

V usage is TRBV28 and J usage is TRBJ2-5; D perhaps matches TRBD2 (5 bases). Germline V gives CDR1 MDHEN, CDR2 SYDVKM. This CDR3 is 15 amino acids long. Deletions cut 5 bases from V and 1 base from J, with 14 bases between. The CDR3 is CASSGGGLSQETQYF. For the CDR3, the DNA is TGTGCCAGCAGTGGCGGCGGACTTAGCCAAGAGACCCAGTACTTC. Drawing the rest from reference TRBV28 and TRBJ2-5, the complete variable domain is DVKVTQSSRYLVKRTGEKVFLECVQDMDHENMFWYRQDPGLGLRLIYFSYDVKMKEKGDIPEGYSVSREKKERFSLILESASTNQTSMYLCASSGGGLSQETQYFGPGTRLLVL.

In this sample, this clone turned up a few times. The J gene is TRBJ1-1, the V gene TRBV30; D remains unclear. Germline loops: CDR1 GTSNPN, CDR2 SVGIG (reference sequence). V lost 3 bases and J lost 4, with 12 bases in between. The CDR3 spans 13 residues. The CDR3 loop reads CAWRRARSTEAFF. CDR3 sequence (DNA): TGTGCCTGGAGGCGGGCCCGGAGCACTGAAGCTTTCTTT.

This clone was seen repeatedly, ten times or more. The V call is TRBV21-1, the J call TRBJ1-1. TRBV21-1 is marked as a pseudogene. This CDR3 spans 14 amino acids. CDR3 bases: TGTGCCAGCAGCAAAGCGGTTTGGGACTGTGAAGCTTTCTTT. This codes for CASSKAVWDCEAFF.

The chain couples TRBV4-1 to TRBJ2-1; TRBD2 agrees at 7 bases. Germline V gives CDR1 MGHRA, CDR2 YSYEKL. The V gene end was trimmed by 0 bases and the J gene end by 3 bases; junction bases not matched to a gene: 2. The CDR3 loop spans 15 amino acids. CDR3: CASSQDGGSYNEQFF. In nucleotides, the CDR3 is TGCGCCAGCAGCCAAGACGGCGGGAGCTACAATGAGCAGTTCTTC.

This clone was counted only a few times. The chain couples TRBV30 to TRBJ1-1; maybe TRBD1 (5 bases). The CDR3 totals 13 residues. The V gene's germline CDR1 is GTSNPN and CDR2 SVGIG (reference sequence). V lost 5 bases and J lost 2, with 12 bases in between. CDR3 DNA sequence: TGTGCCTGGCTATTTACAGGAAACACTGAAGCTTTCTTT. It encodes CAWLFTGNTEAFF.

This chain connects TRBV10-3 to TRBJ1-1, with D possibly TRBD1 on 5 matching bases. V gave up 8 bases and J gave up 1 base, with 11 bases separating them. Germline CDR1 is ENHRY and CDR2 is SYGVKD. The CDR3 length is 13 residues. CDR3 amino acids: CAIGGEANTEAFF. CDR3 sequence (DNA): TGTGCCATCGGGGGGGAAGCGAACACTGAAGCTTTCTTT.